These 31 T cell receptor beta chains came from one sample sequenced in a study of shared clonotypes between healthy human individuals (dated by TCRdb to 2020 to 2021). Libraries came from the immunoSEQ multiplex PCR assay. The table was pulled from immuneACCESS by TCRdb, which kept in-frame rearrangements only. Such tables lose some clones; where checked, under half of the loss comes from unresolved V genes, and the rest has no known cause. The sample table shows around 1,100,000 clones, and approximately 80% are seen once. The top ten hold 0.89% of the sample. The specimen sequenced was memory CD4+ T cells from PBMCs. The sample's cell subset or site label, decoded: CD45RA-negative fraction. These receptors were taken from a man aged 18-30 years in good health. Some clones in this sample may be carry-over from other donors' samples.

CDR3 loop: CASSIPDSYNEQFF. The CDR3 DNA follows: TGTGCCAGCAGCATACCGGACAGTTACAATGAGCAGTTCTTC. The chain couples TRBV7-2 to TRBJ2-1; a possible D gene is TRBD1 (6 bases). Looked up from germline, CDR1 is SGHTA and CDR2 is FQGNSA. V shed 5 bases and J shed 4 bases, with 12 bases lying between them. CDR3 length: 14 residues. Filled out from reference TRBV7-2 and TRBJ2-1, the complete variable domain reads GAGVSQSPSNKVTEKGKDVELRCDPISGHTALYWYRQSLGQGLEFLIYFQGNSAPDKSGLPSDRFSAERTGGSVSTLTIQRTQQEDSAVYLCASSIPDSYNEQFFGPGTRLTVL.

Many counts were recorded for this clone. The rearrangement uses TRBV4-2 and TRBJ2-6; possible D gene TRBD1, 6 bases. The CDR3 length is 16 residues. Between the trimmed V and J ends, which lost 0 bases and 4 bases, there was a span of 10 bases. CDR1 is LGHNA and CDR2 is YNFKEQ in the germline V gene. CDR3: CASSQDEGVGANVLTF. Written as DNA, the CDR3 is TGTGCCAGCAGCCAAGACGAGGGGGTGGGGGCCAACGTCCTGACTTTC.

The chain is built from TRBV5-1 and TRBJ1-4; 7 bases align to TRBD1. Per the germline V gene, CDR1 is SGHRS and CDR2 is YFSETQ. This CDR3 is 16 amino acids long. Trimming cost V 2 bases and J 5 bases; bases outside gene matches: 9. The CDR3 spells CASSFRRGTANEKLFF. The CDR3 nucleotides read TGCGCCAGCAGCTTCCGGAGGGGGACAGCGAATGAAAAACTGTTTTTT. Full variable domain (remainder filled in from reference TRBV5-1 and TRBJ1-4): KAGVTQTPRYLIKTRGQQVTLSCSPISGHRSVSWYQQTPGQGLQFLFEYFSETQRNKGNFPGRFSGRQFSNSRSEMNVSTLELGDSALYLCASSFRRGTANEKLFFGSGTQLSVL.

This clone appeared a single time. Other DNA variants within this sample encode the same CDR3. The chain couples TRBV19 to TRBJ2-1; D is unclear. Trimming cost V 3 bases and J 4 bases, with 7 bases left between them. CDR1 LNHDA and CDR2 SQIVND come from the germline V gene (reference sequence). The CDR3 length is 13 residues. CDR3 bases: TGTGCCAGTAGTATCCAGTTATACAATGAGCAGTTCTTC. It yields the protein CASSIQLYNEQFF.

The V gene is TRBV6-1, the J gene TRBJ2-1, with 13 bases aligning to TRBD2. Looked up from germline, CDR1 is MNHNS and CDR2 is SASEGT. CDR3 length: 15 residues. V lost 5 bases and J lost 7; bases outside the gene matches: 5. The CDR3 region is CASSPGLAGVNEQFF. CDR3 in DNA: TGTGCCAGCAGTCCTGGACTAGCGGGAGTTAATGAGCAGTTCTTC.

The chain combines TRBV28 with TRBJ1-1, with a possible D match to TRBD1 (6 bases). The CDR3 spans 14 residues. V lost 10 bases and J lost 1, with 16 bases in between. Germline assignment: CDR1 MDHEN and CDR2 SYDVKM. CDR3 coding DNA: TGTGCCACCTCTAGCCCGGGGGCGAACACTGAAGCTTTCTTT. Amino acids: CATSSPGANTEAFF.

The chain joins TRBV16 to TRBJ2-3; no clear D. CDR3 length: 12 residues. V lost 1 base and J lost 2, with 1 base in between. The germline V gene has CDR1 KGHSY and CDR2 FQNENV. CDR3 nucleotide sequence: TGTGCCAGCAGCCAATTCACAGATACGCAGTATTTT. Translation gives CASSQFTDTQYF.

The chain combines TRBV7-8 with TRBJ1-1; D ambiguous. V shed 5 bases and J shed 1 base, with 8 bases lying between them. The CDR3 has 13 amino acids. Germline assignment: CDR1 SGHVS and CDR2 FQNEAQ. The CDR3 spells CASSRGKNTEAFF. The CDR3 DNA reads TGTGCCAGCAGCCGGGGTAAGAACACTGAAGCTTTCTTT.

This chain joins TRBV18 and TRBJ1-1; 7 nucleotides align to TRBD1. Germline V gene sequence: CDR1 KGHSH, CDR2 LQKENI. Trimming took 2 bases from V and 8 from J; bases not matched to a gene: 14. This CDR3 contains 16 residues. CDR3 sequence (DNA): TGTGCCAGCTCACCAAGGCAGGGGGGGATCCCGCTGGAAGCTTTCTTT. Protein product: CASSPRQGGIPLEAFF.

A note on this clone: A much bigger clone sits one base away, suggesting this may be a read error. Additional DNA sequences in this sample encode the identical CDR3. CDR3 protein: CASSVGPQETQYF. DNA for the CDR3: TGTGCCAGCAGCGTAGGTCCTCAAGAGACCCAGTACTTC. The J gene is TRBJ2-5, the V gene TRBV9; the D is unclear. Deletions cut 0 bases from V and 2 bases from J, with 5 bases between. CDR1 and CDR2 from the germline V gene are SGDLS and YYNGEE. This CDR3 has 13 amino acids.

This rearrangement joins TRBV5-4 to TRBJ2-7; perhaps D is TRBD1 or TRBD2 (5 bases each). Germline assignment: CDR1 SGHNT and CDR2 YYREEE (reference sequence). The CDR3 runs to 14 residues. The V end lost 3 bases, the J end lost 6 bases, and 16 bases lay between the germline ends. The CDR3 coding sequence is TGTGCCAGCAGCTGGGAGCAGGGCCGGCCCGAGCAGTACTTC. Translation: CASSWEQGRPEQYF.

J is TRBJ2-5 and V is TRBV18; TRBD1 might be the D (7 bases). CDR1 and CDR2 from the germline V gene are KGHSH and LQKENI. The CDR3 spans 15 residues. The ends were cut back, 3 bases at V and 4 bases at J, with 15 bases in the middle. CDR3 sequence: CASSPWTGGAETQYF. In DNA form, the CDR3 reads TGTGCCAGCTCACCCTGGACAGGAGGGGCAGAGACCCAGTACTTC.

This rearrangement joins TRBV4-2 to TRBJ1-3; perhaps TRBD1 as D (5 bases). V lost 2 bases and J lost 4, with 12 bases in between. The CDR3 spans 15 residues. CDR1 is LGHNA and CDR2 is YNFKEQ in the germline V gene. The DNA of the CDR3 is TGTGCCAGCAGCCAATTGCAGGGACCGGGAAACACCATATATTTT. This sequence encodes CASSQLQGPGNTIYF.

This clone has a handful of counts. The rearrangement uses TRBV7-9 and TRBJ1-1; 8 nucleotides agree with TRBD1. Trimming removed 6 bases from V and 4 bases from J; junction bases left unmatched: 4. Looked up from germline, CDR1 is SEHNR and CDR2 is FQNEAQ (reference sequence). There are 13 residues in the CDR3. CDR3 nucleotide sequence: TGTGCCAGCAGGCAAACAGGGGGCACTGAAGCTTTCTTT. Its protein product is CASRQTGGTEAFF.

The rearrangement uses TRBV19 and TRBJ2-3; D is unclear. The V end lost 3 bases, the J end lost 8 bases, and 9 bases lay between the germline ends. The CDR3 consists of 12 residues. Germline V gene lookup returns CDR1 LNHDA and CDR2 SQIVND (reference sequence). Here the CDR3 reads CASSMRTGTQYF. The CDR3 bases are TGTGCCAGTAGTATGAGAACGGGTACGCAGTATTTT. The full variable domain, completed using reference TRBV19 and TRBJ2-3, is DGGITQSPKYLFRKEGQNVTLSCEQNLNHDAMYWYRQDPGQGLRLIYYSQIVNDFQKGDIAEGYSVSREKKESFPLTVTSAQKNPTAFYLCASSMRTGTQYFGPGTRLTVL.

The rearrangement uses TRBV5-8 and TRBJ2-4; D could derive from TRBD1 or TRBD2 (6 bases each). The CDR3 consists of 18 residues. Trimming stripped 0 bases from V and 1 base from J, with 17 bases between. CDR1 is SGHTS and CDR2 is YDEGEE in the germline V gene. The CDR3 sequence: CASSLEGGGSRAKNIQYF. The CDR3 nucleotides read TGTGCCAGCAGCTTGGAGGGGGGCGGTTCGAGGGCCAAAAACATTCAGTACTTC.

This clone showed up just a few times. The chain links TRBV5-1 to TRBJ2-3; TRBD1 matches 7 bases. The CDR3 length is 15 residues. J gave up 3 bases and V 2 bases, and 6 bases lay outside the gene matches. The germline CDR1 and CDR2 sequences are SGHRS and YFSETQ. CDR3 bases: TGCGCCAGCAGCTTTACAGGGGAACGGACAGATACGCAGTATTTT. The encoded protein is CASSFTGERTDTQYF. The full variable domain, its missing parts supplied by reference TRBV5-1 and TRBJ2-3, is KAGVTQTPRYLIKTRGQQVTLSCSPISGHRSVSWYQQTPGQGLQFLFEYFSETQRNKGNFPGRFSGRQFSNSRSEMNVSTLELGDSALYLCASSFTGERTDTQYFGPGTRLTVL.

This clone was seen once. The CDR3 bases are TGTGCCAGCAGTGAATGGAGCTTAGGTGAAGCTTTCTTT. Amino acids: CASSEWSLGEAFF. The V call is TRBV25-1, the J call TRBJ1-1; D is ambiguous. The length of the CDR3 is 13 residues. V was pared by 1 base and J by 7 bases, with 10 bases between. The germline V gene encodes CDR1 MGHDK and CDR2 SYGVNS.

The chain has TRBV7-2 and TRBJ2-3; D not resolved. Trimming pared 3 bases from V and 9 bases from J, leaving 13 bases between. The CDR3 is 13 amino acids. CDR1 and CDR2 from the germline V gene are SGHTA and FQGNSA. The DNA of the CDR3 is TGTGCCAGCAGCTTTAGAAACGCGGTCACGCAGTATTTT. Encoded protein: CASSFRNAVTQYF.

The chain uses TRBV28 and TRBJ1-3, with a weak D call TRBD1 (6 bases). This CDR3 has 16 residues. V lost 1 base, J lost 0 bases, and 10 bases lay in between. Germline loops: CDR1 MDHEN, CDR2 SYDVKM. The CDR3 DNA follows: TGTGCCAGCAGTTTATATACGGACAGCTCTGGAAACACCATATATTTT. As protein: CASSLYTDSSGNTIYF.

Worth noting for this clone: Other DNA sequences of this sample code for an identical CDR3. The CDR3 nucleotides are TGTGCCAGCAGTTACTCAGCGGGAACCTACAATGAGCAGTTCTTC. It is translated as CASSYSAGTYNEQFF. This chain connects TRBV6-5 to TRBJ2-1, with TRBD2 matching over 7 bases. J was trimmed by 2 bases and V by 0 bases; bases with no gene match: 1. CDR3 length equals 15 residues. Germline V gives CDR1 MNHEY, CDR2 SVGAGI.

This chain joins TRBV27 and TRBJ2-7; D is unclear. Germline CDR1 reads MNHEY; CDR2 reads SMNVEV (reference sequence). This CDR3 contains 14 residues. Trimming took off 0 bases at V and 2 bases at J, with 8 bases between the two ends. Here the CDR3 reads CASSLSRQAYEQYF. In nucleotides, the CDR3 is TGTGCCAGCAGTTTATCGAGGCAGGCCTACGAGCAGTACTTC.

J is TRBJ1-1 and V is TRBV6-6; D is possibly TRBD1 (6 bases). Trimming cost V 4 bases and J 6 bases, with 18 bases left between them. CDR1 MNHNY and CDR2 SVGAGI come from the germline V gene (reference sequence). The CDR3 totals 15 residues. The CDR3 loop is CASSSRTARGSEAFF. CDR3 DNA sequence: TGTGCCAGCAGTTCCAGGACAGCGCGGGGGTCTGAAGCTTTCTTT.

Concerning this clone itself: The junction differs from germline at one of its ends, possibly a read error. CDR3 sequence: CASSESGAGGSRERFF. For the CDR3, the DNA is TGCGCCAGCAGTGAGTCGGGGGCTGGCGGGAGTCGTGAGCGGTTCTTC. The chain uses TRBV10-1 and TRBJ2-1; possibly TRBD2 for D (7 bases). The CDR3 sequence is 16 residues long. Germline V gene lookup returns CDR1 WNHNN and CDR2 SYGVQD (reference sequence).

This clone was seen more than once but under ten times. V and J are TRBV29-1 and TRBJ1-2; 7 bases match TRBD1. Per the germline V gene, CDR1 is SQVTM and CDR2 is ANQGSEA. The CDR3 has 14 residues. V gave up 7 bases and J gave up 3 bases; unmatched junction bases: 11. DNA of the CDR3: TGCAGCGCCCACCCGGCAGGGGGGGACTATGGCTACACCTTC. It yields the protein CSAHPAGGDYGYTF.

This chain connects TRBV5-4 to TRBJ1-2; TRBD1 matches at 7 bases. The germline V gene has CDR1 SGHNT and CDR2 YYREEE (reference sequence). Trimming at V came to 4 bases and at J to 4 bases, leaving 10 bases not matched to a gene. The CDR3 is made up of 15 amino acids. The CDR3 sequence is CASSPLGGQPYGYTF. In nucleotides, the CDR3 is TGTGCCAGCAGCCCGTTGGGGGGACAGCCCTATGGCTACACCTTC.

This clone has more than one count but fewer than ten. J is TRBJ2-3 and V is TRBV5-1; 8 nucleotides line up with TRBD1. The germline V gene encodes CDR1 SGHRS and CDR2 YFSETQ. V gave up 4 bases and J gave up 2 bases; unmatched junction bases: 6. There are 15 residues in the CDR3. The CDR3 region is CASSHRTGLTDTQYF. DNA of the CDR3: TGCGCCAGCAGCCACCGGACAGGGCTCACAGATACGCAGTATTTT.

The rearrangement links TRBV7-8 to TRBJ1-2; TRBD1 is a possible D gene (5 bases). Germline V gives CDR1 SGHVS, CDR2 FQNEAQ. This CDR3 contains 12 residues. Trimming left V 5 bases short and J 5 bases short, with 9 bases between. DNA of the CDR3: TGTGCCAGCAGCGCCCAGGGTTATGGCTACACCTTC. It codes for CASSAQGYGYTF. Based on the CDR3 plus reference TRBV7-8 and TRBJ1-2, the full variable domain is GAGVSQSPRYKVAKRGQDVALRCDPISGHVSLFWYQQALGQGPEFLTYFQNEAQLDKSGLPSDRFFAERPEGSVSTLKIQRTQQEDSAVYLCASSAQGYGYTFGSGTRLTVV.

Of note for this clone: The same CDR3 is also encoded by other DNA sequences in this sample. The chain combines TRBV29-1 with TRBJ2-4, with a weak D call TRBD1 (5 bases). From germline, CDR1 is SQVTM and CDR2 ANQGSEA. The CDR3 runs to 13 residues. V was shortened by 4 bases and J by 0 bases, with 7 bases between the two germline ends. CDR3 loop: CSVGGRAKNIQYF. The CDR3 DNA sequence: TGCAGCGTTGGGGGCCGAGCCAAAAACATTCAGTACTTC. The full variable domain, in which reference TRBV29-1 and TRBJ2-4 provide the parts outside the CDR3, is SAVISQKPSRDICQRGTSLTIQCQVDSQVTMMFWYRQQPGQSLTLIATANQGSEATYESGFVIDKFPISRPNLTFSTLTVSNMSPEDSSIYLCSVGGRAKNIQYFGAGTRLSVL.

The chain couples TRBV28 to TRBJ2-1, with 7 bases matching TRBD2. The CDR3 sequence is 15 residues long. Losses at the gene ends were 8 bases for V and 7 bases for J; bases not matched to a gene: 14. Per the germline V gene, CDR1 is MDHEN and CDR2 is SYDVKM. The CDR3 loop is CASEKRGSIQNEQFF. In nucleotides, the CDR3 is TGTGCCAGCGAGAAGCGGGGCTCCATTCAAAATGAGCAGTTCTTC. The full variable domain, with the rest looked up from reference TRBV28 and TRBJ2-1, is DVKVTQSSRYLVKRTGEKVFLECVQDMDHENMFWYRQDPGLGLRLIYFSYDVKMKEKGDIPEGYSVSREKKERFSLILESASTNQTSMYLCASEKRGSIQNEQFFGPGTRLTVL.

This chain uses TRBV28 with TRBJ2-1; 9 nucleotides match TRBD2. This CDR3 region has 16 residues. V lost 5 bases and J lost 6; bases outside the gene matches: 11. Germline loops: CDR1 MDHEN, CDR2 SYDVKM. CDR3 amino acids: CASSDFSGRFSNEQFF. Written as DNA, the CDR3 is TGTGCCAGCAGTGATTTTAGCGGGAGATTTAGCAATGAGCAGTTCTTC. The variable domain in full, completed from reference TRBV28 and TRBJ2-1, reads DVKVTQSSRYLVKRTGEKVFLECVQDMDHENMFWYRQDPGLGLRLIYFSYDVKMKEKGDIPEGYSVSREKKERFSLILESASTNQTSMYLCASSDFSGRFSNEQFFGPGTRLTVL.